This TCR beta chain appears in the sequencing data of a study of B cell selection in AIRE deficiency. Sorting defined conventional CD4 T cells as CD4+CD127+. Germline CDR1 SQVTM, CDR2 ANQGSEA. The CDR3 consists of 11 residues. The V and J ends lost 1 base and 8 bases respectively, with 8 bases between them. Generated by immunoSEQ multiplex PCR, the TCRdb table keeps only in-frame clones and is missing some. The sample records 20,000 to 25,000 clones, around 97% being singletons. Sequencing was performed on conventional CD4+ T cells sorted from PBMCs. This clonotype was obtained from a human donor with AIRE deficiency. The V gene is TRBV29-1, the J gene TRBJ1-2; possibly TRBD1 for D (6 bases). The CDR3 sequence is CSVEVGGGYTF. CDR3 bases: TGCAGCGTTGAAGTCGGGGGCGGCTACACCTTC. The full variable domain, with the rest looked up from reference TRBV29-1 and TRBJ1-2, is SAVISQKPSRDICQRGTSLTIQCQVDSQVTMMFWYRQQPGQSLTLIATANQGSEATYESGFVIDKFPISRPNLTFSTLTVSNMSPEDSSIYLCSVEVGGGYTFGSGTRLTVV.